The 10 T cell receptor beta chains presented below share a single source sample, sequenced in a study of spatial heterogeneity in lung cancer. MiXCR, applied by TCRdb to the 5' RACE reads, yields one record per CDR3 protein. The sample contains more than 80,000 distinct CDR3 sequences, roughly 12% of which appear only once. Described time point: sample taken at primary tumor resection. Tumor, nontumor lung or frozen PBMC supplied whole RNA, sequenced without sorting. The source material was PBMCs, sampled at surgery. These TCRs come from a male donor with early-stage non-small cell lung cancer.

This clonotype was seen repeatedly, ten times or more. The chain uses TRBV7-2 and TRBJ2-1; 8 bases match TRBD2. The CDR3 consists of 12 residues. The germline V gene encodes CDR1 SGHTA and CDR2 FQGNSA. J lost 12 bases, V lost 4 bases, and 5 bases had no gene match. CDR3 loop: CASSYSGVGQFF. DNA of the CDR3: TGTGCCAGCAGCTATAGCGGGGTAGGGCAGTTCTTC.

This clonotype was found a few times. The chain combines TRBV20-1 with TRBJ2-2, with 14 bases aligning to TRBD2. The V gene end was trimmed by 6 bases and the J gene end by 4 bases; junction bases not matched to a gene: 4. This CDR3 has 15 residues. CDR1 and CDR2 from the germline V gene are DFQATT and SNEGSKA (reference sequence). CDR3 sequence: CSAPTSGRATGELFF. The CDR3 DNA follows: TGCAGTGCACCGACTAGCGGGAGGGCCACCGGGGAGCTGTTTTTT.

CDR3 residues: CASSLRWLAHEQYF. For the CDR3, the DNA is TGTGCCAGCAGTTTGAGATGGCTGGCACACGAGCAGTACTTC. This chain joins TRBV12-3 or TRBV12-4 and TRBJ2-7; D unclear. CDR3 length equals 14 residues. Trimming took off 3 bases at V and 5 bases at J, with 14 bases between the two ends.

This chain connects TRBV12-3 or TRBV12-4 to TRBJ2-7, with 8 bases identical to TRBD1. This CDR3 region has 13 residues. V dropped 3 bases and J dropped 6; count of bases not matched to a gene: 4. As DNA, the CDR3 is TGTGCCAGCAGTTTTGGACAGGGCGCCGAGCAGTACTTC. Translating it yields CASSFGQGAEQYF.

The rearrangement joins TRBV7-8 to TRBJ2-1; D possibly corresponds to TRBD2 (5 bases). The CDR3 has 14 amino acids. Trimming removed 1 base at V and 4 bases at J, with 8 bases between. The germline V gene encodes CDR1 SGHVS and CDR2 FQNEAQ. The CDR3 DNA reads TGTGCCAGCAGCTTAGAGCGGTCGTACAATGAGCAGTTCTTC. Translated, it gives CASSLERSYNEQFF.

There are a few counts of this clonotype. The chain employs TRBV6-2 or TRBV6-3 and TRBJ2-7; 11 positions agree with TRBD2. With 2 bases clipped from V and 2 bases from J, the junction kept 2 bases outside the gene matches. CDR1 and CDR2 from the germline V gene are MNHEY and SVGEGT. This CDR3 contains 15 residues. The CDR3 region has the DNA TGTGCCAGCAGTTACCCGGGACTAGCGGCCTACGAGCAGTACTTC. Encoded protein: CASSYPGLAAYEQYF.

This clonotype has more than one count but fewer than ten. This sequence joins TRBV28 and TRBJ2-1; weak D call: TRBD2 (5 bases). This CDR3 comprises 15 residues. V was clipped by 4 bases and J by 6 bases, with 16 bases between them. The germline CDR1 and CDR2 sequences are MDHEN and SYDVKM. The CDR3 DNA is TGTGCCAGCAGTTCCCTAGCCGGATCCCTCAATGAGCAGTTCTTC. Its protein is CASSSLAGSLNEQFF.

This clonotype was detected ten times or more. The V and J genes are TRBV20-1 and TRBJ1-4; no firm D call. The CDR3 length is 15 residues. Germline V CDR1 and CDR2: DFQATT, SNEGSKA (reference sequence). V lost 0 bases and J 4 bases, leaving 12 bases between the germline ends. CDR3 sequence: CSARDQRQDNEKLFF. DNA of the CDR3: TGCAGTGCTAGAGATCAACGCCAGGATAATGAAAAACTGTTTTTT.

This clonotype appeared a few times. This chain joins TRBV20-1 and TRBJ2-2; TRBD1 matches 10 bases. CDR3 length: 15 residues. Trimming took 4 bases from V and 7 from J; bases not matched to a gene: 9. Germline-derived CDR1 and CDR2 are DFQATT and SNEGSKA (reference sequence). CDR3 loop: CSATSGTGAGGELFF. In nucleotides, the CDR3 is TGCAGTGCTACCTCCGGGACAGGGGCCGGCGGGGAGCTGTTTTTT.

Many counts were recorded for this clonotype. The chain has TRBV12-5 and TRBJ2-3, with 12 bases matching TRBD2. V trimming: 10 bases; J trimming: 0 bases; junction bases outside the gene matches: 17. The CDR3 contains 19 residues. CDR1 and CDR2 (germline): LGHNT, FRNRAP. The CDR3 DNA is TGTGCTACATGCAACCGGACTAGCGGGATATGGAAAAGCACAGATACGCAGTATTTT. Amino acid sequence: CATCNRTSGIWKSTDTQYF.